What follows are 27 T cell receptor beta chains derived from one specimen sequenced in a study of cytomegalovirus exposure and HLA in healthy donors. The study ran its PCR with 60 Vbeta and 13 Jbeta primers. Profiled with immunoSEQ multiplex PCR; TCRdb holds only in-frame clones, not every one. The profile shows approximately 110,000 clones, about 78% of them singletons. Sequencing was carried out using PBMCs. These receptor sequences come from a woman between 40 and 50 years old in good health and CMV-seropositive.

This clone was found a few times. V gene TRBV11-1 combines with J gene TRBJ2-1; 7 bases agree with TRBD2. CDR1 and CDR2 from the germline V gene are SGHAT and FQDESV (reference sequence). V lost 5 bases and J lost 6; bases outside the gene matches: 13. The CDR3 is 16 residues long. CDR3 DNA: TGTGCCAGCAGCCCCGGCGGGAGAATGGGGGGCAATGAGCAGTTCTTC. Residues: CASSPGGRMGGNEQFF.

The chain combines TRBV16 with TRBJ1-4; no definite D call. Between the trimmed V and J ends, which lost 4 bases and 8 bases, there was a span of 17 bases. The CDR3 contains 15 residues. Looked up from germline, CDR1 is KGHSY and CDR2 is FQNENV. The CDR3 loop is CASSPGRSPGEKLFF. DNA of the CDR3: TGTGCCAGCAGCCCAGGACGGAGCCCGGGGGAAAAACTGTTTTTT.

DNA of the CDR3: TGTGCCAGCAGCGTCGGGCGGACAGGGTCTTATGGCTACACCTTC. Protein: CASSVGRTGSYGYTF. The chain joins TRBV9 to TRBJ1-2; 8 nucleotides match TRBD1. The J segment lost 5 bases and the V segment lost 2 bases, leaving 8 bases of the junction unmatched. The CDR3 contains 15 residues. Germline lookup yields CDR1 SGDLS and CDR2 YYNGEE.

The V and J genes are TRBV7-6 and TRBJ1-2, with 9 bases that match TRBD1. CDR1 is SGHVS, CDR2 FNYEAQ, per germline. Trimming cost V 5 bases and J 0 bases; bases outside gene matches: 4. The CDR3 extends over 15 amino acids. Here the CDR3 reads CASSPRTGANYGYTF. As DNA, the CDR3 is TGTGCCAGCAGCCCCAGGACAGGGGCTAACTATGGCTACACCTTC.

This clone was seen many times. The chain employs TRBV5-6 and TRBJ1-4; 10 positions match TRBD1. Looked up from germline, CDR1 is SGHDT and CDR2 is YYEEEE. The CDR3 has 17 residues. The V segment lost 4 bases and the J segment 4 bases; nucleotides outside the gene matches: 10. CDR3 in DNA: TGTGCCAGCAGCCCGGGGACAGGGGCGGGGATTAATGAAAAACTGTTTTTT. It translates to CASSPGTGAGINEKLFF.

CDR3 protein: CASRLDGGYTEAFF. CDR3 nucleotides: TGCGCCAGCAGACTAGACGGAGGGTACACTGAAGCTTTCTTT. The J gene is TRBJ1-1, the V gene TRBV5-1; no firm D call. V lost 5 bases to trimming and J lost 3 bases, with 14 bases between them. The CDR3 totals 14 residues. Germline V gives CDR1 SGHRS, CDR2 YFSETQ. Looking up the rest from reference TRBV5-1 and TRBJ1-1 gives the full variable domain: KAGVTQTPRYLIKTRGQQVTLSCSPISGHRSVSWYQQTPGQGLQFLFEYFSETQRNKGNFPGRFSGRQFSNSRSEMNVSTLELGDSALYLCASRLDGGYTEAFFGQGTRLTVV.

This clone was counted between two and nine times. CDR3 DNA sequence: TGCGCCAGCAGCTTGGACAGGGAGACCCAGTACTTC. It specifies CASSLDRETQYF. The chain employs TRBV5-1 and TRBJ2-5; a weak D match, TRBD1 (5 bases). V lost 0 bases and J 5 bases, leaving 5 bases between the germline ends. This CDR3 is built from 12 residues. Germline V CDR1 and CDR2: SGHRS, YFSETQ.

This chain connects TRBV6-1 to TRBJ2-4, with D tentatively TRBD1 (6 bases). The CDR3 sequence is 14 residues long. Germline CDR1 MNHNS, CDR2 SASEGT. V lost 2 bases and J lost 8, with 13 bases in between. In DNA form, the CDR3 reads TGTGCCAGCAGTGAAAATATCAGGGGACACATTCAGTACTTC. This sequence encodes CASSENIRGHIQYF.

The chain is built from TRBV6-5 and TRBJ1-6; D remains ambiguous. The CDR3 length is 14 residues. The germline gives CDR1 MNHEY, CDR2 SVGAGI. V gave up 4 bases and J gave up 8 bases, with 12 bases separating them. The CDR3 DNA reads as TGTGCCAGCAGTTCACCCCGCACTTATTCACCCCTCCACTTT. It specifies CASSSPRTYSPLHF.

This clone has just a few counts. The chain links TRBV2 to TRBJ2-5; 7 positions agree with TRBD1. V trimming: 6 bases; J trimming: 3 bases; junction bases outside the gene matches: 7. Germline lookup yields CDR1 SNHLY and CDR2 FYNNEI. There are 14 residues in the CDR3. The CDR3 protein is CASRKDRPEETQYF. CDR3 in DNA: TGTGCCAGCAGGAAGGACAGGCCCGAAGAGACCCAGTACTTC.

This chain connects TRBV5-1 to TRBJ1-2; possible D gene TRBD1, 6 bases. The CDR3 contains 15 residues. CDR1 is SGHRS and CDR2 is YFSETQ in the germline V gene. The germline V and J ends were trimmed by 4 bases and 3 bases, with 16 bases remaining between them. CDR3 region: CASSKREKGDYGYTF. CDR3 bases: TGCGCCAGCAGCAAGCGGGAGAAGGGGGACTATGGCTACACCTTC.

This sequence joins TRBV9 and TRBJ2-7; D perhaps matches TRBD1 (5 bases). The CDR3 is 14 amino acids. The germline gives CDR1 SGDLS, CDR2 YYNGEE. V gave up 2 bases and J gave up 4 bases, with 13 bases separating them. CDR3 loop: CASSVGAAFYEQYF. Here the CDR3 DNA reads TGTGCCAGCAGCGTTGGGGCTGCCTTTTACGAGCAGTACTTC.

This chain joins TRBV29-1 and TRBJ1-2; a weak D match, TRBD1 (6 bases). The germline V gene has CDR1 SQVTM and CDR2 ANQGSEA. V was pared by 7 bases and J by 5 bases, with 17 bases between. The CDR3 totals 13 residues. CDR3 nucleotides: TGCAGCGCACCCACAGGGATGGGATATGGCTACACCTTC. Encoded protein: CSAPTGMGYGYTF.

This clone was detected many times. The V and J genes are TRBV5-1 and TRBJ1-6, with 8 bases fitting TRBD1. The CDR3 contains 13 residues. Per germline, CDR1 SGHRS and CDR2 YFSETQ. The trim removed 4 bases at V and 7 bases at J, leaving 1 base unmatched. This CDR3 reads CASSGDRNSPLHF. In DNA, the CDR3 is TGCGCCAGCAGCGGGGACAGGAATTCACCCCTCCACTTT.

The rearrangement uses TRBV6-5 and TRBJ1-2; 9 bases align to TRBD1. Trimming at V came to 7 bases and at J to 4 bases, leaving 7 bases not matched to a gene. Per the germline V gene, CDR1 is MNHEY and CDR2 is SVGAGI. There are 14 residues in the CDR3. CDR3 nucleotides: TGTGCCAGCACCCGCGGGACAGGGCCCTATGGCTACACCTTC. This codes for CASTRGTGPYGYTF.

This chain connects TRBV7-6 to TRBJ1-1, with 7 positions matching TRBD1. The CDR3 has 14 residues. Per germline, CDR1 SGHVS and CDR2 FNYEAQ. V lost 3 bases, J lost 4 bases, and 5 bases stayed unmatched. The CDR3 DNA is TGTGCCAGCAGCTTGAGGGGGCAGGGCACTGAAGCTTTCTTT. Residues: CASSLRGQGTEAFF.

This rearrangement joins TRBV25-1 to TRBJ1-2; the match to TRBD1 covers 9 bases. Germline V gives CDR1 MGHDK, CDR2 SYGVNS. V lost 2 bases and J lost 5; bases outside the gene matches: 3. This CDR3 has 14 amino acids. The chain's CDR3 is CASSEPGTGYGYTF. The CDR3 DNA follows: TGTGCCAGCAGTGAACCCGGGACAGGGTATGGCTACACCTTC.

The genes are TRBV9 and TRBJ1-1; 7 bases map to TRBD1. This CDR3 is built from 14 residues. V lost 0 bases, J lost 3 bases, and 2 bases stayed unmatched. Germline CDR1 reads SGDLS; CDR2 reads YYNGEE. The CDR3 nucleotides are TGTGCCAGCAGCGTAGCCCAGGGGGACACTGAAGCTTTCTTT. Protein sequence: CASSVAQGDTEAFF.

The V call is TRBV2, the J call TRBJ2-7, with 9 bases lining up with TRBD1. Germline lookup yields CDR1 SNHLY and CDR2 FYNNEI. The CDR3 runs to 14 residues. The ends lost 5 bases at V and 6 bases at J; junction bases unmatched: 8. The CDR3 sequence: CASSRGTGIPEQYF. Written as DNA, the CDR3 is TGTGCCAGCAGTAGGGGGACAGGGATTCCCGAGCAGTACTTC. Based on the CDR3 plus reference TRBV2 and TRBJ2-7, the full variable domain is EPEVTQTPSHQVTQMGQEVILRCVPISNHLYFYWYRQILGQKVEFLVSFYNNEISEKSEIFDDQFSVERPDGSNFTLKIRSTKLEDSAMYFCASSRGTGIPEQYFGPGTRLTVT.

The rearrangement uses TRBV5-1 and TRBJ1-5, with no clear D. The CDR3 runs 13 residues. V was shortened by 0 bases and J by 7 bases, with 8 bases between the two germline ends. Germline lookup yields CDR1 SGHRS and CDR2 YFSETQ. The CDR3 coding sequence is TGCGCCAGCAGCTTGGATGGGGAGCAGCCCCAGCATTTT. The encoded protein is CASSLDGEQPQHF.

The chain employs TRBV7-9 and TRBJ2-1, with D tentatively TRBD1 (6 bases). Germline-derived CDR1 and CDR2 are SEHNR and FQNEAQ (reference sequence). The ends were cut back, 2 bases at V and 6 bases at J, with 8 bases in the middle. CDR3 length equals 13 residues. In nucleotides, the CDR3 is TGTGCCAGCAGCTTAAGGGGGAGCAATGAGCAGTTCTTC. As protein: CASSLRGSNEQFF.

The rearrangement joins TRBV27 to TRBJ2-1; maybe TRBD1 (5 bases). CDR1 MNHEY and CDR2 SMNVEV come from the germline V gene (reference sequence). V lost 5 bases and J lost 6, with 11 bases in between. The CDR3 loop spans 13 amino acids. The CDR3 reads CASSQLRGNEQFF. CDR3 DNA sequence: TGTGCCAGCAGTCAACTAAGGGGCAATGAGCAGTTCTTC.

In its sample, this clone was seen a few times. The chain employs TRBV15 and TRBJ1-5, with 7 positions matching TRBD1. The CDR3 runs 14 residues. Germline V CDR1 and CDR2: LNHNV, YYDKDF (reference sequence). V dropped 3 bases and J dropped 6; count of bases not matched to a gene: 5. As DNA, the CDR3 is TGTGCCACCAGCAGCCTTGACAGGGCTCAGCCCCAGCATTTT. Translating it yields CATSSLDRAQPQHF.

J is TRBJ1-6 and V is TRBV6-1; D ambiguous. The CDR3 contains 15 residues. The V gene's germline CDR1 is MNHNS and CDR2 SASEGT. The germline V and J ends were trimmed by 6 bases and 0 bases, with 9 bases remaining between them. The CDR3 loop is CASRVASSYNSPLHF. The DNA of the CDR3 is TGTGCCAGCAGGGTCGCGAGCTCCTATAATTCACCCCTCCACTTT.

V and J are TRBV7-9 and TRBJ2-3, with 15 bases identical to TRBD2. The CDR3 length is 17 residues. V trimming: 5 bases; J trimming: 6 bases; junction bases outside the gene matches: 9. Germline CDR1 and CDR2: SEHNR and FQNEAQ (reference sequence). The CDR3 is CASSPRTSGGGSDTQYF. CDR3 nucleotide sequence: TGTGCCAGCAGCCCCAGGACTAGCGGGGGGGGTTCGGATACGCAGTATTTT.

The J gene is TRBJ2-1, the V gene TRBV19; possible D gene TRBD1, 6 bases. This CDR3 spans 14 amino acids. In germline, CDR1 is LNHDA, CDR2 SQIVND (reference sequence). V was shortened by 10 bases and J by 0 bases, with 13 bases between the two germline ends. CDR3 DNA: TGTGCCACCTCCCTGGGGGCCTCCTACAATGAGCAGTTCTTC. Protein sequence: CATSLGASYNEQFF. The full variable domain, completed using reference TRBV19 and TRBJ2-1, is DGGITQSPKYLFRKEGQNVTLSCEQNLNHDAMYWYRQDPGQGLRLIYYSQIVNDFQKGDIAEGYSVSREKKESFPLTVTSAQKNPTAFYLCATSLGASYNEQFFGPGTRLTVL.

The gene calls are TRBV4-3 and TRBJ2-4, with 7 bases lining up with TRBD2. The CDR3 spans 19 residues. V dropped 0 bases and J dropped 6; count of bases not matched to a gene: 17. CDR1 is LGHNA, CDR2 YSLEER, per germline. The CDR3 DNA sequence: TGCGCCAGCAGCCAAGATCATCCCCGGGCTAGCGGTGGGCTAAACATTCAGTACTTC. Its translation: CASSQDHPRASGGLNIQYF.